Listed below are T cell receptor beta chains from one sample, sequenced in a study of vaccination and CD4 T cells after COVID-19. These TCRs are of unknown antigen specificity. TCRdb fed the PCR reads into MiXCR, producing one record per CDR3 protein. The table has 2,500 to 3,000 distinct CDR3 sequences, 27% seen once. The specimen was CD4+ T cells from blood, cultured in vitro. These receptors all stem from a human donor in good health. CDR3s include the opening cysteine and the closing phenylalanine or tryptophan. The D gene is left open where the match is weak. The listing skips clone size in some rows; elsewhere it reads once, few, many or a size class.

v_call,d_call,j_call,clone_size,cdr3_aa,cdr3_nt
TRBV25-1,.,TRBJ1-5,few,CASSESGGGNQPQHF,TGTGCCAGCAGTGAATCTGGGGGGGGCAATCAGCCCCAGCATTTT
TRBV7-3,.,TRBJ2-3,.,CASSSGLAMTDTQYF,TGTGCCAGCAGCAGCGGGCTAGCGATGACAGATACGCAGTATTTT
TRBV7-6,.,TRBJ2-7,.,CASSPRGGSLFSYEQYF,TGTGCCAGCAGCCCTCGAGGGGGTTCCCTTTTCTCCTACGAGCAGTACTTC
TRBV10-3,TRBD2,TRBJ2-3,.,CAISAPSSGRDTQYF,TGTGCCATCAGTGCCCCTTCTAGCGGACGAGATACGCAGTATTTT
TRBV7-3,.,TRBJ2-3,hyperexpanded,CASSLRRNTDTQYF,TGTGCCAGCAGCTTACGGCGTAACACAGATACGCAGTATTTT
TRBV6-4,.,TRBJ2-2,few,CASTQGGVGGELFF,TGTGCCAGCACCCAAGGGGGGGTGGGCGGGGAGCTGTTTTTT
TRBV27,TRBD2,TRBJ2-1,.,CASRKTSGGFNEQFF,TGTGCCAGCAGAAAGACTAGCGGGGGCTTCAATGAGCAGTTCTTC
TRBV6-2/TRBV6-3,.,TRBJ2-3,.,CASTYGLGRSDTQYF,TGTGCCAGCACCTACGGCCTCGGCCGCTCAGATACGCAGTATTTT
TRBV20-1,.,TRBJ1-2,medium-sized,CSASLPGGGGYTF,TGCAGTGCTAGTCTTCCGGGTGGCGGTGGCTACACCTTC
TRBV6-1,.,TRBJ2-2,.,CASSQSGAVSGEPFF,TGTGCCAGCAGTCAGTCAGGGGCAGTGTCCGGGGAGCCGTTTTTT
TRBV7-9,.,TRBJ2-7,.,CASSPRGPDEQYF,TGTGCCAGCAGCCCCAGAGGGCCTGACGAGCAGTACTTC
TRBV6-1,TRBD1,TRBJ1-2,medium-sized,CASSTTGGDGYTF,TGTGCCAGCAGTACGACAGGGGGCGATGGCTACACCTTC
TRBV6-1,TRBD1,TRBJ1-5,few,CASRGQGVTQPQHF,TGTGCCAGCAGGGGACAGGGGGTCACTCAGCCCCAGCATTTT
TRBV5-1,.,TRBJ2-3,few,CASSFARDLADTQYF,TGCGCCAGCAGCTTCGCCAGGGATTTAGCAGATACGCAGTATTTT
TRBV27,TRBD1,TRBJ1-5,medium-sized,CASSPRTGTVSNQPQHF,TGTGCCAGCAGTCCCCGGACAGGGACCGTTAGCAATCAGCCCCAGCATTTT
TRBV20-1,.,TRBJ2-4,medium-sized,CSAFGHSKNIQYF,TGCAGTGCCTTCGGACACTCCAAAAACATTCAGTACTTC
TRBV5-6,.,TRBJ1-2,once,CASSLNYGRNYGYTF,TGTGCCAGCAGCTTGAACTATGGCAGGAACTATGGCTACACCTTC
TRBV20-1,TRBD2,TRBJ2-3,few,CSARRLAHLDTQYF,TGCAGTGCTAGGCGACTAGCTCATTTAGATACGCAGTATTTT
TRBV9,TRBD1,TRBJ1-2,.,CASSVGDSGYGYTF,TGTGCCAGCAGCGTAGGGGACAGCGGCTATGGCTACACCTTC
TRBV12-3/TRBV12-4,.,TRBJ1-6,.,CASSSQNNSPLHF,TGTGCCAGCAGTTCACAGAATAATTCACCCCTCCACTTT
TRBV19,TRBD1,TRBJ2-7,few,CASSGTGGDPYEQYF,TGTGCCAGTAGCGGCACAGGGGGCGATCCCTACGAGCAGTACTTC
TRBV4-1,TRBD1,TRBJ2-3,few,CASSRLTGGVDTQYF,TGCGCCAGCAGCCGATTGACAGGGGGAGTGGATACGCAGTATTTT
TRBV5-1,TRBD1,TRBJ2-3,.,CASSLEGATDTQYF,TGCGCCAGCAGCTTGGAGGGGGCCACAGATACGCAGTATTTT
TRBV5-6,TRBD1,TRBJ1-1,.,CASSLLRGPRNTEAFF,TGTGCCAGCAGCTTATTGAGGGGGCCTCGGAACACTGAAGCTTTCTTT
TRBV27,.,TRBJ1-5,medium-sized,CASSSPSSNQPQHF,TGTGCCAGCAGTTCACCGTCGAGCAATCAGCCCCAGCATTTT
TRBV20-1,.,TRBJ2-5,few,CSARKETQYF,TGCAGTGCTAGGAAAGAGACCCAGTACTTC
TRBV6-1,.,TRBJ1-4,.,CASSEVLEGGEKLFF,TGTGCCAGCAGTGAGGTTCTCGAAGGGGGTGAAAAACTGTTTTTT
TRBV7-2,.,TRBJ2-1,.,CASSVLYNEQFF,TGTGCCAGCAGCGTCCTTTACAATGAGCAGTTCTTC
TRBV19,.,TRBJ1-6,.,CASSGGISGSPLHF,TGTGCCAGTAGTGGGGGGATTTCAGGTTCACCCCTCCACTTT
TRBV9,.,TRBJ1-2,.,CASGSNYGYTF,TGTGCCAGCGGCTCTAACTATGGCTACACCTTC
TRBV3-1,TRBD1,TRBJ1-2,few,CASSHGTVTNYGYTF,TGTGCCAGCAGCCATGGGACAGTAACTAACTATGGCTACACCTTC
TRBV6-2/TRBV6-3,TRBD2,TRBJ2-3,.,CAIERGGTDTQYF,TGTGCCATCGAGCGGGGGGGCACAGATACGCAGTATTTT
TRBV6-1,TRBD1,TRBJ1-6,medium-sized,CASSEGTGEGWNSPLHF,TGTGCCAGCAGTGAAGGGACAGGGGAAGGATGGAATTCACCCCTCCACTTT
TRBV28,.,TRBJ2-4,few,CASSLWGLAKNIQYF,TGTGCCAGCAGTTTGTGGGGCCTAGCCAAAAACATTCAGTACTTC
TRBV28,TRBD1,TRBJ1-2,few,CASSLTGGGYTF,TGTGCCAGCAGCTTGACAGGGGGAGGCTACACCTTC
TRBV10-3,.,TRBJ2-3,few,CAITPRLVAASTDTQYF,TGTGCCATCACCCCCCGTTTGGTAGCGGCAAGCACAGATACGCAGTATTTT
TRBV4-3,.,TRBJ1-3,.,CASSQGWGAEGNTIYF,TGCGCCAGCAGCCAAGGATGGGGGGCGGAAGGAAACACCATATATTTT
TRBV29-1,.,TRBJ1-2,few,CSGLRGENYGYTF,TGCAGCGGCCTACGGGGGGAGAACTATGGCTACACCTTC
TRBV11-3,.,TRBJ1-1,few,CASSIDGGPEAFF,TGTGCCAGCAGCATCGATGGAGGGCCTGAAGCTTTCTTT
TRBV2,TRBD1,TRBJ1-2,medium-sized,CARRTGQVDYGYTF,TGTGCCAGACGGACGGGACAGGTTGACTATGGCTACACCTTC
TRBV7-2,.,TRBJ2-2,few,CASSLGASPGELFF,TGTGCCAGCAGCTTAGGGGCTAGCCCCGGGGAGCTGTTTTTT
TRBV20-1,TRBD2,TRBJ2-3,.,CSASSGRITDTQYF,TGCAGTGCTTCCAGCGGGAGGATCACAGATACGCAGTATTTT
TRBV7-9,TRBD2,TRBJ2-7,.,CASSFSGASKGQYF,TGTGCCAGCAGCTTCAGCGGGGCCTCTAAGGGGCAGTACTTC
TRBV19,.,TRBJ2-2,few,CASSSGDANTGELFF,TGTGCCAGTAGCTCTGGGGACGCGAACACCGGGGAGCTGTTTTTT
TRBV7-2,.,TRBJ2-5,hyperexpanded,CASSLGQQETQYF,TGTGCCAGCAGCTTAGGACAGCAAGAGACCCAGTACTTC